This entry is about one T cell receptor beta chain. This specimen belongs to a study of identifying expanded T cells in peripheral blood. CDR1 is SGHAT and CDR2 is FQNNGV in the germline V gene. This CDR3 comprises 16 residues. Trimming removed 0 bases at V and 11 bases at J, with 22 bases between. Profiled with immunoSEQ multiplex PCR; TCRdb holds only in-frame clones, not every one. The sample includes some 120,000 clones, over 65% of them seen just once. The source of this sequence is a person between 18 and 75 years old in good health. Sequencing was performed on blood. The gene calls are TRBV11-2 and TRBJ1-1; D unclear. The CDR3 region is CASSLDSTHDLIAAFF. The CDR3 DNA reads as TGTGCCAGCAGCTTAGATAGCACGCATGACTTGATCGCGGCTTTCTTT.